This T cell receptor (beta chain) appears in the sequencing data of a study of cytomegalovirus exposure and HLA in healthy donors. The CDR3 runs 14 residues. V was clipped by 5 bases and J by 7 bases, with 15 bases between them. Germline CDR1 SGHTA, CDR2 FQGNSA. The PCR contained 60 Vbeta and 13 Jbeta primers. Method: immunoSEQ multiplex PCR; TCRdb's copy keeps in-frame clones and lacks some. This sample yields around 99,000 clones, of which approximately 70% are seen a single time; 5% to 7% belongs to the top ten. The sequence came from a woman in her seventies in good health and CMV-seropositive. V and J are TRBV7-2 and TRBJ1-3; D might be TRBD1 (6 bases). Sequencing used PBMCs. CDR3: CASSPGLQGNTIYF. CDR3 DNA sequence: TGTGCCAGCAGCCCCGGGTTACAGGGCAACACCATATATTTT.